The T cell receptor (beta chain) under discussion was sequenced for a study of regulatory T cells in long-lasting Graves disease. Findings and caveats of the study: Segments TRBV28, TRBJ1-2 and TRBJ2-5 showed preferential usage in persistent disease.

Time point denoted: persistent/refractory GD, antithyroid drugs over 5 years with positive TRAb. With RNA extracted from PBMCs as input, the TCR library was made. This CDR3 has 12 amino acids. Deletions cut 6 bases from V and 12 bases from J, with 14 bases between. The germline CDR1 and CDR2 sequences are SNHLY and FYNNEI. Relying on iRepertoire HTBI primers and Arm-PCR of CDR3 regions, the team built TCR beta libraries. TCRdb ran MiXCR on the multiplex PCR reads and lists one entry per CDR3 protein. The profile covers about 290,000 distinct CDR3 sequences, with 20% to 25% appearing a single time and roughly three fifths taken by the ten largest. In this sample, this clonotype turned up once. The antigen is not known.

Sample: peripheral blood mononuclear cells (PBMCs), taken when the disease was refractory, from a patient treated with antithyroid drugs. The clonotype comes from a female donor with Graves disease. The genes are TRBV2 and TRBJ1-4, with TRBD1 as a possible D gene (5 bases). The chain's CDR3 is CASSQLEGQLFF. CDR3 DNA sequence: TGTGCCAGCAGCCAATTAGAGGGGCAACTGTTTTTT.